These 20 T cell receptor beta chains came from one sample sequenced in a study of blood T cells in healthy people across ages. Primed by a sample-barcoded 5' primer and a J-beta primer mix, a second PCR proceeded for roughly 6 to 12 cycles. TCRdb redid the calling of the 5' RACE reads with MiXCR, one entry per CDR3 protein. The sample lists more than 1 million distinct CDR3 sequences; 35% to 55% were seen once. The sequencing input was blood. The receptors stem from a woman aged 55-69 years in good health.

This clonotype was seen a few times. The chain is built from TRBV4-2 and TRBJ2-3; 8 bases map to TRBD2. Per the germline V gene, CDR1 is LGHNA and CDR2 is YNFKEQ. The J segment lost 4 bases and the V segment lost 2 bases, leaving 11 bases of the junction unmatched. This CDR3 has 17 amino acids. This CDR3 reads CASSQPSSAGVADTQYF. The CDR3 nucleotides read TGTGCCAGCAGCCAACCCTCCTCAGCGGGAGTTGCAGATACGCAGTATTTT.

This chain links TRBV28 with TRBJ2-1; 8 bases are a match to TRBD1. Germline trimming cut 5 bases from V and 2 bases from J; bases unmatched to any gene: 8. Germline V gene sequence: CDR1 MDHEN, CDR2 SYDVKM. The CDR3 sequence is 16 residues long. The CDR3 region is CASSPGQGLTYNEQFF. The DNA for the CDR3 is TGTGCCAGCAGTCCCGGACAGGGTTTGACCTACAATGAGCAGTTCTTC. Based on the CDR3 plus reference TRBV28 and TRBJ2-1, the full variable domain is DVKVTQSSRYLVKRTGEKVFLECVQDMDHENMFWYRQDPGLGLRLIYFSYDVKMKEKGDIPEGYSVSREKKERFSLILESASTNQTSMYLCASSPGQGLTYNEQFFGPGTRLTVL.

The CDR3 protein is CASSSGVFTEAFF. Here the CDR3 DNA reads TGTGCCAGCTCTTCTGGAGTTTTCACTGAAGCTTTCTTT. V usage is TRBV12-3 or TRBV12-4 and J usage is TRBJ1-1; D is unresolved. CDR3 length: 13 residues. Trimming pared 8 bases from V and 4 bases from J, leaving 14 bases between.

This clonotype occurred once. Because the CDR3 is missing its conserved closing phenylalanine or tryptophan, this is likely a read error. This rearrangement joins TRBV29-1 to TRBJ1-2, with a weak D call TRBD1 (5 bases). CDR1 and CDR2 from the germline V gene are SQVTM and ANQGSEA. Trimming left V 8 bases short and J 0 bases short, with 10 bases between. The CDR3 consists of 12 residues. The CDR3 sequence is CSTTGPNYGYTY. The CDR3 region has the DNA TGCAGCACCACAGGTCCTAACTATGGCTACACCTAC.

The chain couples TRBV28 to TRBJ2-7; 9 nucleotides line up with TRBD1. There are 17 residues in the CDR3. Germline V CDR1 and CDR2: MDHEN, SYDVKM. V trimming: 3 bases; J trimming: 1 base; junction bases outside the gene matches: 10. CDR3 DNA sequence: TGTGCCAGCAGTTTCGCTACCTCCGGGACAGGGTCCTACGAGCAGTACTTC. It encodes CASSFATSGTGSYEQYF. Based on the CDR3 plus reference TRBV28 and TRBJ2-7, the full variable domain is DVKVTQSSRYLVKRTGEKVFLECVQDMDHENMFWYRQDPGLGLRLIYFSYDVKMKEKGDIPEGYSVSREKKERFSLILESASTNQTSMYLCASSFATSGTGSYEQYFGPGTRLTVT.

The genes are TRBV2 and TRBJ2-5; no clear D gene. The CDR3 sequence is 14 residues long. The V and J ends lost 4 bases and 0 bases respectively, with 9 bases between them. CDR1 and CDR2 (germline): SNHLY, FYNNEI. CDR3 bases: TGTGCCAGCAGTGGATATCAGAACCAAGAGACCCAGTACTTC. As protein: CASSGYQNQETQYF.

This clonotype has a handful of counts. The V gene is TRBV21-1, the J gene TRBJ2-7; the table's D call, TRBD2, was not checked against the DNA. TRBV21-1 constitutes a pseudogene. This CDR3 is 16 amino acids long. CDR3: CASSKEGKVRTYEQYF. CDR3 sequence (DNA): TGTGCCAGCAGCAAGGAGGGGAAGGTTCGAACCTACGAGCAGTACTTC.

The chain recombines TRBV3-1 with TRBJ1-2, with 9 bases aligning to TRBD1. The V gene end was trimmed by 1 base and the J gene end by 3 bases; junction bases not matched to a gene: 6. The CDR3 is 16 amino acids. Germline assignment: CDR1 LGHDT and CDR2 YNNKEL (reference sequence). CDR3 in amino acids: CASSQGHTGGYYGYTF. CDR3 nucleotides: TGTGCCAGCAGCCAAGGCCATACAGGGGGCTACTATGGCTACACCTTC.

This rearrangement joins TRBV5-5 to TRBJ2-6; D unclear. V was cut by 0 bases and J by 0 bases, with 4 bases left in between. Germline V gene data show CDR1 as SGHKS and CDR2 as YYEKEE (reference sequence). The length of the CDR3 is 15 residues. CDR3 nucleotides: TGTGCCAGCAGCTTGGACGGCTCTGGGGCCAACGTCCTGACTTTC. Its translation: CASSLDGSGANVLTF.

The CDR3 region is CASSLGGAGRQETQYF. The CDR3 bases are TGTGCCAGCAGCTTAGGAGGGGCGGGACGACAAGAGACCCAGTACTTC. J is TRBJ2-5 and V is TRBV7-9; weak D call: TRBD2 (6 bases). V was shortened by 1 base and J by 2 bases, with 14 bases between the two germline ends. The germline gives CDR1 SEHNR, CDR2 FQNEAQ (reference sequence). This CDR3 region has 16 residues.

V usage is TRBV28 and J usage is TRBJ2-5; 11 nucleotides agree with TRBD2. V was clipped by 6 bases and J by 11 bases; unmatched bases: 20. The CDR3 covers 17 residues. Germline V gives CDR1 MDHEN, CDR2 SYDVKM. The CDR3 DNA reads TGTGCCAGCAGCCGAACCTACCTAGCGGGAGGTGTAAAAGAGCAGTACTTC. Amino acid sequence: CASSRTYLAGGVKEQYF.

The rearrangement uses TRBV11-2 and TRBJ2-5, with 11 bases aligning to TRBD2. V was clipped by 6 bases and J by 1 base; unmatched bases: 10. The CDR3 totals 17 residues. Germline V gives CDR1 SGHAT, CDR2 FQNNGV. CDR3 nucleotides: TGTGCCAGCAGACTCCGGGGACTAGCGGACGTCCAAGAGACCCAGTACTTC. Translated, it gives CASRLRGLADVQETQYF.

V is TRBV20-1 and J is TRBJ2-4; no clear D gene. The ends were cut back, 0 bases at V and 15 bases at J, with 15 bases in the middle. Per the germline V gene, CDR1 is DFQATT and CDR2 is SNEGSKA (reference sequence). This CDR3 contains 12 residues. The CDR3 is CSAREGFLERYF. The CDR3 DNA reads as TGCAGTGCTAGAGAGGGTTTTCTCGAGCGGTACTTC.

This clonotype occurred a few times. The chain carries TRBV3-1 and TRBJ2-1; D may correspond to TRBD1 or TRBD2 (7 bases each). This CDR3 spans 14 amino acids. Trimming shortened V by 1 base and J by 10 bases, and 14 bases separated the two germline ends. Per germline, CDR1 LGHDT and CDR2 YNNKEL (reference sequence). The CDR3 loop reads CASSQGYRGGEQFF. For the CDR3, the DNA is TGTGCCAGCAGCCAAGGGTACAGGGGAGGGGAGCAGTTCTTC.

This CDR3 reads CASSPFTGFEAFF. For the CDR3, the DNA is TGTGCCAGCTCACCTTTCACAGGATTCGAAGCTTTCTTT. This chain uses TRBV18 with TRBJ1-1; D perhaps matches TRBD1 (5 bases). This CDR3 is 13 amino acids long. Germline CDR1 is KGHSH and CDR2 is LQKENI. V was pared by 3 bases and J by 8 bases, with 13 bases between.

The chain is built from TRBV4-1 and TRBJ2-6, with D unresolved. The CDR3 is 15 amino acids. The V gene lost 2 bases and the J gene lost 0 bases, with 5 bases spanning the gap. CDR1 and CDR2 from the germline V gene are MGHRA and YSYEKL. The CDR3 protein is CASSQPFSGANVLTF. The CDR3 bases are TGCGCCAGCAGCCAACCTTTCTCTGGGGCCAACGTCCTGACTTTC.

This clonotype occurred a few times. J is TRBJ2-3 and V is TRBV29-1; possibly TRBD2 for D (5 bases). CDR3 size: 15 residues. The germline CDR1 and CDR2 sequences are SQVTM and ANQGSEA. V gave up 2 bases and J gave up 0 bases, with 12 bases separating them. CDR3 nucleotides: TGCAGCGTTGAAACCCTCCGGAGGAGCACAGATACGCAGTATTTT. This codes for CSVETLRRSTDTQYF.

The rearrangement links TRBV9 to TRBJ2-5; D is possibly TRBD2 (5 bases). The CDR3 contains 15 residues. V was cut by 4 bases and J by 5 bases, with 18 bases left in between. CDR1 and CDR2 from the germline V gene are SGDLS and YYNGEE. The CDR3 DNA reads as TGTGCCAGCAGCTTGAGCGGAGGAACGGAGGAGACCCAGTACTTC. Amino acids: CASSLSGGTEETQYF.

This chain connects TRBV10-2 to TRBJ2-3; D is perhaps TRBD2 (6 bases). The CDR3 sequence is 15 residues long. Looked up from germline, CDR1 is WSHSY and CDR2 is SAAADI. Trimming left V 5 bases short and J 3 bases short, with 15 bases between. CDR3 residues: CASSFGDWQTDTQYF. The CDR3 DNA is TGCGCCAGCAGTTTTGGGGACTGGCAAACAGATACGCAGTATTTT.

V usage is TRBV9 and J usage is TRBJ2-7; D is unclear. This CDR3 has 15 amino acids. Trimming shortened V by 1 base and J by 7 bases, and 18 bases separated the two germline ends. Germline V CDR1 and CDR2: SGDLS, YYNGEE. The CDR3 bases are TGTGCCAGCAGCGTAACCCCATCCTCCTACAATGAGCAGTACTTC. Its translation is CASSVTPSSYNEQYF.